Listed here are 26 T cell receptor beta chains from one sample, sequenced in a study of cytomegalovirus exposure and HLA in healthy donors. Clones were sequenced by immunoSEQ multiplex PCR, and TCRdb holds only the in-frame ones, with some missing. The top ten hold approximately 20% of the sample, which has around 100,000 clones, 85% seen once. The sequencing sample was made of PBMCs. The receptors originated from a man in his late teens or twenties in good health and CMV-seropositive.

The CDR3 sequence: CASSRTGSGQPQHF. CDR3 DNA: TGTGCCAGCAGCCGTACAGGGTCTGGGCAGCCCCAGCATTTT. V gene TRBV6-5 combines with J gene TRBJ1-5; D is possibly TRBD1 (6 bases). V gave up 6 bases and J gave up 7 bases, with 16 bases separating them. Germline CDR1 MNHEY, CDR2 SVGAGI. This CDR3 has 14 residues.

This clone was detected once. The rearrangement links TRBV10-3 to TRBJ2-2, with D possibly being TRBD2 (6 bases). The CDR3 totals 15 residues. Germline CDR1 reads ENHRY; CDR2 reads SYGVKD. Trimming stripped 8 bases from V and 3 bases from J, with 16 bases between. This CDR3 is CAIRPPGRDTGELFF. The DNA of the CDR3 is TGTGCCATCCGACCCCCCGGGAGAGACACCGGGGAGCTGTTTTTT.

The genes are TRBV7-9 and TRBJ1-1; D is possibly TRBD1 (6 bases). Germline V gene data show CDR1 as SEHNR and CDR2 as FQNEAQ (reference sequence). The CDR3 has 13 residues. V lost 1 base and J lost 7, with 10 bases in between. The CDR3 here is CASSLGPRGEAFF. CDR3 bases: TGTGCCAGCAGCTTAGGCCCCAGGGGTGAAGCTTTCTTT.

This clone appeared many times. CDR3 bases: TGTGCCAGCAGTGAAAGGAGGCAGCCCCAGCATTTT. Translating gives CASSERRQPQHF. The rearrangement links TRBV6-1 to TRBJ1-5; no clear D. The CDR3 runs 12 residues. V was shortened by 2 bases and J by 7 bases, with 6 bases between the two germline ends. Germline assignment: CDR1 MNHNS and CDR2 SASEGT.

The chain is built from TRBV10-3 and TRBJ2-7, with D tentatively TRBD2 (6 bases). V lost 6 bases to trimming and J lost 0 bases, with 15 bases between them. Per germline, CDR1 ENHRY and CDR2 SYGVKD. The CDR3 extends over 15 amino acids. CDR3 bases: TGTGCCATCAGAGCCTCGAGCGGGCTCTCCTACGAGCAGTACTTC. It is translated as CAIRASSGLSYEQYF.

This sequence joins TRBV9 and TRBJ2-3; D may be TRBD1 (5 bases). V gave up 3 bases and J gave up 2 bases, with 13 bases separating them. The CDR3 is 15 residues long. Germline-derived CDR1 and CDR2 are SGDLS and YYNGEE. CDR3 nucleotides: TGTGCCAGCAGCGAGACGACAGAACACACAGATACGCAGTATTTT. Amino acids: CASSETTEHTDTQYF.

The chain combines TRBV5-1 with TRBJ2-2, with 9 nucleotides matching TRBD2. V shed 6 bases and J 3 bases; nucleotides not matched to a gene: 15. CDR1 is SGHRS, CDR2 YFSETQ, per germline. CDR3 size: 18 residues. The CDR3 nucleotides are TGCGCCAGCACTGGGGCTAGCGGGAAACTAAGGGACACCGGGGAGCTGTTTTTT. Its translation is CASTGASGKLRDTGELFF.

This rearrangement joins TRBV27 to TRBJ2-2, with a possible D match to TRBD1 (6 bases). The CDR3 has 17 amino acids. Germline values: CDR1 MNHEY, CDR2 SMNVEV (reference sequence). V was clipped by 3 bases and J by 0 bases, with 14 bases between them. The DNA of the CDR3 is TGTGCCAGCAGTTTTGGCGCAGGGGCGGCGAACACCGGGGAGCTGTTTTTT. Amino acids: CASSFGAGAANTGELFF.

As DNA, the CDR3 is TGCGCCAGCAGCTTGGCACCCGGGACAGATGAGGGTGAGCAGTTCTTC. It encodes CASSLAPGTDEGEQFF. The V call is TRBV5-1, the J call TRBJ2-1; 7 bases align to TRBD1. V trimming: 0 bases; J trimming: 9 bases; junction bases outside the gene matches: 12. The CDR3 totals 16 residues. Per the germline V gene, CDR1 is SGHRS and CDR2 is YFSETQ.

The chain recombines TRBV28 with TRBJ1-3, with 8 bases that match TRBD1. CDR3 length equals 14 residues. J lost 2 bases, V lost 4 bases, and 1 base had no gene match. Germline V gene lookup returns CDR1 MDHEN and CDR2 SYDVKM. CDR3 amino acids: CASSYRGTGNTIYF. The CDR3 DNA reads as TGTGCCAGCAGTTACAGGGGGACTGGAAACACCATATATTTT.

The rearrangement links TRBV5-6 to TRBJ2-2; 11 bases are a match to TRBD1. The CDR3 is 15 residues long. The V segment lost 2 bases and the J segment 8 bases; nucleotides outside the gene matches: 5. CDR1 SGHDT and CDR2 YYEEEE come from the germline V gene. The CDR3 spells CASSFGQGAGGELFF. In DNA form, the CDR3 reads TGTGCCAGCAGCTTCGGACAGGGGGCCGGGGGGGAGCTGTTTTTT. Full variable domain (outside the CDR3, taken from reference TRBV5-6 and TRBJ2-2): DAGVTQSPTHLIKTRGQQVTLRCSPKSGHDTVSWYQQALGQGPQFIFQYYEEEERQRGNFPDRFSGHQFPNYSSELNVNALLLGDSALYLCASSFGQGAGGELFFGEGSRLTVL.

The chain links TRBV11-1 to TRBJ2-5; possibly TRBD2 for D (5 bases). The V end lost 8 bases, the J end lost 5 bases, and 15 bases lay between the germline ends. The CDR3 runs to 13 residues. Germline CDR1 and CDR2: SGHAT and FQDESV (reference sequence). CDR3 amino acids: CASSERVWETQYF. The DNA for the CDR3 is TGTGCCAGCTCCGAGAGGGTTTGGGAGACCCAGTACTTC. The variable domain in full, with the rest retrieved from reference TRBV11-1 and TRBJ2-5, is EAEVAQSPRYKITEKSQAVAFWCDPISGHATLYWYRQILGQGPELLVQFQDESVVDDSQLPKDRFSAERLKGVDSTLKIQPAELGDSAMYLCASSERVWETQYFGPGTRLLVL.

J is TRBJ2-1 and V is TRBV25-1, with a tentative D call TRBD2 (6 bases). Germline V gene sequence: CDR1 MGHDK, CDR2 SYGVNS. Between the trimmed V and J ends, which lost 7 bases and 3 bases, there was a span of 13 bases. CDR3 length: 14 amino acids. CDR3 region: CASTPGLFYNEQFF. The CDR3 DNA sequence: TGTGCCAGCACTCCGGGACTGTTCTACAATGAGCAGTTCTTC.

The chain has TRBV5-6 and TRBJ2-5, with 7 nucleotides matching TRBD2. The CDR3 runs to 13 residues. The V gene end was trimmed by 2 bases and the J gene end by 5 bases; junction bases not matched to a gene: 3. In germline, CDR1 is SGHDT, CDR2 YYEEEE. The CDR3 bases are TGTGCCAGCAGCTTCGGGGGGACGGAGACCCAGTACTTC. Its protein product is CASSFGGTETQYF.

The V and J genes are TRBV28 and TRBJ1-4; D is undetermined. The CDR3 loop spans 15 amino acids. Germline CDR1 MDHEN, CDR2 SYDVKM. With 4 bases removed from V and 0 bases from J, the gap between germline ends came to 9 bases. CDR3 sequence (DNA): TGTGCCAGCAGTTCCCCTAGTGCAACTAATGAAAAACTGTTTTTT. Protein: CASSSPSATNEKLFF.

The chain joins TRBV10-1 to TRBJ2-3, with a possible D match to TRBD1 (6 bases). Trimming removed 3 bases at V and 4 bases at J, with 14 bases between. Germline CDR1 WNHNN, CDR2 SYGVQD (reference sequence). The CDR3 spans 15 residues. The CDR3 region has the DNA TGCGCCAGCAGTGAAGGGGGAGTAAGGTCAGATACGCAGTATTTT. Translated, it gives CASSEGGVRSDTQYF.

This chain uses TRBV2 with TRBJ1-5; 7 bases match TRBD1. The CDR3 contains 15 residues. Trimming removed 1 base from V and 4 bases from J; junction bases left unmatched: 4. Germline-derived CDR1 and CDR2 are SNHLY and FYNNEI. The CDR3 bases are TGTGCCAGCAGTGAAGGAAGACAGGGTAATCAGCCCCAGCATTTT. This codes for CASSEGRQGNQPQHF.

This clone was counted only a few times. The genes are TRBV5-4 and TRBJ2-1; TRBD2 might be the D (5 bases). The CDR3 loop spans 14 amino acids. The V gene lost 4 bases and the J gene lost 2 bases, with 10 bases spanning the gap. Germline V gene lookup returns CDR1 SGHNT and CDR2 YYREEE (reference sequence). The CDR3 nucleotides read TGTGCCAGCAGCATGGACGGGACCTACAATGAGCAGTTCTTC. Amino acid sequence: CASSMDGTYNEQFF.

The chain uses TRBV25-1 and TRBJ2-7, with D uncertain. This CDR3 comprises 13 residues. CDR1 MGHDK and CDR2 SYGVNS come from the germline V gene. V gave up 7 bases and J gave up 2 bases, with 12 bases separating them. The CDR3 DNA follows: TGTGCCAGCACCTTCCCTGGCACCTACGAGCAGTACTTC. It translates to CASTFPGTYEQYF.

This chain uses TRBV5-6 with TRBJ2-7; D gene ambiguous. CDR1 SGHDT and CDR2 YYEEEE come from the germline V gene. CDR3 length equals 12 residues. Deletions cut 0 bases from V and 3 bases from J, with 4 bases between. CDR3 sequence: CASSLGHYEQYV. CDR3 nucleotides: TGTGCCAGCAGCTTGGGTCACTACGAGCAGTACGTC.

V usage is TRBV27 and J usage is TRBJ1-1, with 9 nucleotides matching TRBD1. V lost 8 bases to trimming and J lost 0 bases; unmatched junction nucleotides: 4. CDR3 length: 14 amino acids. CDR1 is MNHEY and CDR2 is SMNVEV in the germline V gene (reference sequence). CDR3: CASLRQGVNTEAFF. Written as DNA, the CDR3 is TGTGCCAGCCTAAGACAGGGGGTGAACACTGAAGCTTTCTTT.

This clone was detected once. The J gene is TRBJ2-7, the V gene TRBV14; D is possibly TRBD2 (6 bases). Germline loops: CDR1 SGHDN, CDR2 FVKESK. The CDR3 is made up of 15 amino acids. The V and J ends lost 3 bases and 2 bases respectively, with 14 bases between them. The CDR3 coding sequence is TGTGCCAGCAGCCAGCGGGGCGCCGGGCCCTACGAGCAGTACTTC. Translated: CASSQRGAGPYEQYF.

The rearrangement links TRBV2 to TRBJ2-2; D gene uncertain. The ends were cut back, 4 bases at V and 3 bases at J, with 6 bases in the middle. CDR3 length equals 13 residues. Germline loops: CDR1 SNHLY, CDR2 FYNNEI. CDR3 bases: TGTGCCAGCAGTGGACAAGACACCGGGGAGCTGTTTTTT. Translating gives CASSGQDTGELFF.

The J gene is TRBJ1-2, the V gene TRBV5-1, with a weak D call TRBD1 (5 bases). The germline V gene encodes CDR1 SGHRS and CDR2 YFSETQ. V lost 1 base, J lost 0 bases, and 16 bases lay in between. The CDR3 is 17 residues long. The CDR3 DNA sequence: TGCGCCAGCAGCTTGTTCTCCCCACCGACAGCTAACTATGGCTACACCTTC. It yields the protein CASSLFSPPTANYGYTF.

The chain has TRBV28 and TRBJ1-1; D not resolved. Germline values: CDR1 MDHEN, CDR2 SYDVKM. The CDR3 has 15 residues. V lost 5 bases to trimming and J lost 3 bases, with 16 bases between them. The CDR3 loop is CASSLLRLRDTEAFF. CDR3 nucleotide sequence: TGTGCCAGCAGTCTGCTTAGGCTGCGGGACACTGAAGCTTTCTTT.

The chain employs TRBV9 and TRBJ1-4; 8 bases are a match to TRBD1. Losses at the gene ends were 4 bases for V and 7 bases for J; bases not matched to a gene: 6. The CDR3 length is 14 residues. Germline V CDR1 and CDR2: SGDLS, YYNGEE. For the CDR3, the DNA is TGTGCCAGCAGCCCGACAGGGGCTGGTGAAAAACTGTTTTTT. Protein sequence: CASSPTGAGEKLFF.